These 22 T cell receptor beta chains originate from one sample sequenced in a study of lymphopenia after photon versus proton radiotherapy. Sequenced by immunoSEQ multiplex PCR; TCRdb stores in-frame clones only, minus some. This table has around 150,000 clones, 80% to 90% appearing once. The sequenced sample was peripheral blood, obtained from a patient treated with photon-based radiotherapy. The receptors were gathered from a man aged 50-60 years with gastric cancer.

The J gene is TRBJ2-1, the V gene TRBV12-5; 11 bases map to TRBD2. CDR3 length: 17 amino acids. V shed 1 base and J 9 bases; nucleotides not matched to a gene: 11. Germline CDR1 is LGHNT and CDR2 is FRNRAP. This CDR3 reads CASGLEGVSGRGSEQFF. The CDR3 DNA sequence: TGTGCTAGTGGTTTGGAGGGGGTTAGCGGGAGGGGTAGTGAGCAGTTCTTC.

This chain uses TRBV19 with TRBJ1-1; no definite D call. CDR1 is LNHDA and CDR2 is SQIVND in the germline V gene (reference sequence). V was pared by 3 bases and J by 0 bases, with 8 bases between. The CDR3 loop spans 14 amino acids. This chain's CDR3 is CASSIEGLNTEAFF. In DNA form, the CDR3 reads TGTGCCAGTAGTATTGAGGGCTTGAACACTGAAGCTTTCTTT.

The chain employs TRBV29-1 and TRBJ2-3; 10 bases align to TRBD1. The germline gives CDR1 SQVTM, CDR2 ANQGSEA. Germline trimming cut 1 base from V and 3 bases from J; bases unmatched to any gene: 7. This CDR3 contains 16 residues. The CDR3 here is CSVEGLPGQGTDTQYF. The CDR3 nucleotides are TGCAGCGTTGAAGGGCTACCGGGACAGGGGACAGATACGCAGTATTTT.

The chain uses TRBV27 and TRBJ1-2, with D unresolved. Trimming removed 3 bases from V and 4 bases from J, with 12 bases in between. Germline assignment: CDR1 MNHEY and CDR2 SMNVEV (reference sequence). The CDR3 extends over 14 amino acids. CDR3 bases: TGTGCCAGCAGTTTTTCGGCCCTTGGCTATGGCTACACCTTC. It encodes CASSFSALGYGYTF.

V is TRBV6-6 and J is TRBJ2-7, with 8 bases matching TRBD1. The CDR3 covers 14 residues. Germline V gene sequence: CDR1 MNHNY, CDR2 SVGAGI (reference sequence). Trimming at V came to 5 bases and at J to 1 base, leaving 4 bases not matched to a gene. This chain's CDR3 is CASSLDRASYEQYF. The CDR3 coding sequence is TGTGCCAGCAGTCTGGACAGGGCTTCCTACGAGCAGTACTTC.

The V call is TRBV7-6, the J call TRBJ1-5; TRBD1 matches 8 bases. In germline, CDR1 is SGHVS, CDR2 FNYEAQ. The CDR3 contains 21 residues. V gave up 5 bases and J gave up 2 bases; unmatched junction bases: 23. CDR3 protein: CASSPQVGGTGFKSGNQPQHF. CDR3 bases: TGTGCCAGCAGCCCCCAAGTGGGCGGGACAGGTTTTAAATCGGGCAATCAGCCCCAGCATTTT.

V usage is TRBV9 and J usage is TRBJ1-5; maybe TRBD1 (5 bases). Germline values: CDR1 SGDLS, CDR2 YYNGEE. Trimming left V 0 bases short and J 2 bases short, with 9 bases between. The CDR3 is 15 amino acids. CDR3 residues: CASSVGGTGNQPQHF. CDR3 DNA sequence: TGTGCCAGCAGCGTAGGAGGGACGGGCAATCAGCCCCAGCATTTT.

V is TRBV10-3 and J is TRBJ1-1; no clear D gene. CDR1 is ENHRY and CDR2 is SYGVKD in the germline V gene. The CDR3 extends over 13 amino acids. V lost 9 bases and J lost 4, with 15 bases in between. Here the CDR3 reads CAIQFGVSTEAFF. The CDR3 DNA sequence: TGTGCCATACAATTCGGGGTAAGCACTGAAGCTTTCTTT.

The rearrangement uses TRBV7-3 and TRBJ2-2; the D is unclear. CDR3 length: 13 amino acids. Germline CDR1 and CDR2: SGHTA and FQGTGA. The germline V and J ends were trimmed by 4 bases and 0 bases, with 3 bases remaining between them. CDR3 in amino acids: CASSSPNTGELFF. The CDR3 DNA reads as TGTGCCAGCAGCTCCCCGAACACCGGGGAGCTGTTTTTT.

The chain carries TRBV5-1 and TRBJ1-5; D is perhaps TRBD1 (5 bases). The V gene lost 7 bases and the J gene lost 0 bases, with 14 bases spanning the gap. Looked up from germline, CDR1 is SGHRS and CDR2 is YFSETQ. The CDR3 loop spans 15 amino acids. The CDR3 region is CASREGVNSNQPQHF. The CDR3 DNA is TGCGCCAGCCGGGAAGGGGTAAATAGCAATCAGCCCCAGCATTTT.

The gene calls are TRBV28 and TRBJ1-1; D call uncertain. V was trimmed by 3 bases and J by 1 base, leaving 9 bases between them. The CDR3 length is 14 residues. Germline CDR1 and CDR2: MDHEN and SYDVKM. CDR3 protein: CASSFLATNTEAFF. For the CDR3, the DNA is TGTGCCAGCAGTTTTCTGGCCACGAACACTGAAGCTTTCTTT.

V gene TRBV28 combines with J gene TRBJ1-2; D possibly corresponds to TRBD1 (5 bases). The CDR3 is 13 residues long. CDR1 and CDR2 (germline): MDHEN, SYDVKM. V shed 7 bases and J shed 2 bases, with 11 bases lying between them. The CDR3 DNA reads TGTGCCAGCACCGGGGAGGGGAACTATGGCTACACCTTC. Amino acid sequence: CASTGEGNYGYTF.

CDR3 amino acids: CASSPGLARQETQYF. For the CDR3, the DNA is TGTGCCAGCAGCCCCGGACTAGCGAGACAAGAGACCCAGTACTTC. The rearrangement links TRBV14 to TRBJ2-5, with 9 nucleotides matching TRBD2. J lost 2 bases, V lost 4 bases, and 5 bases had no gene match. This CDR3 spans 15 amino acids. Germline-derived CDR1 and CDR2 are SGHDN and FVKESK. The variable domain in full, completed from reference TRBV14 and TRBJ2-5, reads EAGVTQFPSHSVIEKGQTVTLRCDPISGHDNLYWYRRVMGKEIKFLLHFVKESKQDESGMPNNRFLAERTGGTYSTLKVQPAELEDSGVYFCASSPGLARQETQYFGPGTRLLVL.

This chain links TRBV19 with TRBJ2-5, with 10 bases matching TRBD2. This CDR3 has 16 amino acids. Germline V CDR1 and CDR2: LNHDA, SQIVND (reference sequence). V was pared by 2 bases and J by 1 base, with 4 bases of the junction left unmatched. The CDR3 coding sequence is TGTGCCAGTAGTATATCGTGGACTAGCGGCCAAGAGACCCAGTACTTC. It encodes CASSISWTSGQETQYF. Together with reference TRBV19 and TRBJ2-5, the CDR3 gives the full variable domain: DGGITQSPKYLFRKEGQNVTLSCEQNLNHDAMYWYRQDPGQGLRLIYYSQIVNDFQKGDIAEGYSVSREKKESFPLTVTSAQKNPTAFYLCASSISWTSGQETQYFGPGTRLLVL.

The chain uses TRBV10-3 and TRBJ2-6; 9 bases map to TRBD2. The CDR3 length is 17 residues. CDR1 is ENHRY and CDR2 is SYGVKD in the germline V gene. Germline trimming cut 2 bases from V and 0 bases from J; bases unmatched to any gene: 2. The CDR3 spells CAISEPAGGSGANVLTF. The CDR3 coding sequence is TGTGCCATCAGTGAGCCAGCGGGGGGCTCTGGGGCCAACGTCCTGACTTTC.

This chain connects TRBV7-9 to TRBJ1-2, with D possibly TRBD1 on 6 matching bases. V was clipped by 3 bases and J by 8 bases, with 16 bases between them. The CDR3 sequence is 14 residues long. Per the germline V gene, CDR1 is SEHNR and CDR2 is FQNEAQ (reference sequence). CDR3 region: CASSFAGAGDGYTF. In nucleotides, the CDR3 is TGTGCCAGCAGCTTCGCAGGGGCCGGGGACGGCTACACCTTC.

The chain couples TRBV28 to TRBJ1-5, with TRBD1 matching 8 bases. The CDR3 covers 15 residues. CDR1 is MDHEN, CDR2 SYDVKM, per germline. V dropped 3 bases and J dropped 5; count of bases not matched to a gene: 6. The CDR3 nucleotides are TGTGCCAGCAGTTTTCCCACAGGGGGGGATCAGCCCCAGCATTTT. As protein: CASSFPTGGDQPQHF.

V and J are TRBV29-1 and TRBJ2-6; 7 bases map to TRBD1. CDR1 is SQVTM and CDR2 is ANQGSEA in the germline V gene. This CDR3 comprises 13 residues. Losses at the gene ends were 6 bases for V and 7 bases for J; bases not matched to a gene: 6. CDR3 sequence reads: CSVRRQGANVLTF. CDR3 bases: TGCAGCGTACGCCGACAGGGAGCCAACGTCCTGACTTTC.

V is TRBV9 and J is TRBJ1-6, with 11 positions matching TRBD1. Per the germline V gene, CDR1 is SGDLS and CDR2 is YYNGEE. The CDR3 has 16 amino acids. V shed 4 bases, J shed 9 bases, and the junction held 9 bases outside the gene matches. This CDR3 reads CASSPPGQGVGSPLHF. The DNA for the CDR3 is TGTGCCAGCAGCCCACCGGGACAGGGGGTCGGTTCACCCCTCCACTTT.

This chain joins TRBV6-1 and TRBJ2-5, with D possibly matching TRBD2 (5 bases). From germline, CDR1 is MNHNS and CDR2 SASEGT. The CDR3 is 14 residues long. V was clipped by 2 bases and J by 8 bases, with 15 bases between them. This chain's CDR3 is CASSEYGERGTQYF. For the CDR3, the DNA is TGTGCCAGCAGTGAATACGGGGAAAGAGGAACCCAGTACTTC.

V and J are TRBV21-1 and TRBJ1-1; no DNA check was done on the table's D call, TRBD1. TRBV21-1 is a listed pseudogene. The CDR3 extends over 17 amino acids. This CDR3 is CASTKGAQVGGNTEAFF. The CDR3 DNA reads TGTGCCAGCACGAAGGGGGCGCAGGTGGGAGGGAACACTGAAGCTTTCTTT.

The rearrangement joins TRBV7-9 to TRBJ2-1; TRBD2 is a possible D gene (6 bases). Germline V gene sequence: CDR1 SEHNR, CDR2 FQNEAQ (reference sequence). Trimming removed 4 bases at V and 7 bases at J, with 17 bases between. The CDR3 is made up of 15 amino acids. The CDR3 region has the DNA TGTGCCAGCAGCTGGAGCGGGTCCCATACAAATGAGCAGTTCTTC. This gives the protein CASSWSGSHTNEQFF. Using reference TRBV7-9 and TRBJ2-1 for the parts outside the CDR3, the full variable domain is DTGVSQNPRHKITKRGQNVTFRCDPISEHNRLYWYRQTLGQGPEFLTYFQNEAQLEKSRLLSDRFSAERPKGSFSTLEIQRTEQGDSAMYLCASSWSGSHTNEQFFGPGTRLTVL.